These 24 T cell receptor beta chains share one sample of origin, sequenced in a study of identical twins. TCRdb re-called the 5' RACE reads with MiXCR, one entry per CDR3 protein. The repertoire consists of more than 400,000 distinct CDR3 sequences, with roughly 15% occurring once and the leading ten covering more than 0.4%. This sample was also put to use in a study of yellow fever vaccine responses in identical twins.

Material for sequencing was CD4+ T cells sorted from blood. All receptors come from a woman in her late teens or twenties in good health.

The chain joins TRBV2 to TRBJ1-1, with no clear D. CDR1 is SNHLY, CDR2 FYNNEI, per germline. The CDR3 is 13 residues long. Trimming left V 3 bases short and J 2 bases short, with 7 bases between. This chain's CDR3 is CASSDKGNTEAFF. CDR3 DNA: TGTGCCAGCAGTGATAAGGGAAACACTGAAGCTTTCTTT.

The chain has TRBV2 and TRBJ2-3, with 8 bases matching TRBD1. CDR1 is SNHLY and CDR2 is FYNNEI in the germline V gene. CDR3 size: 17 residues. V lost 2 bases, J lost 1 base, and 8 bases stayed unmatched. The CDR3: CASSEFEGGQGTDTQYF. As DNA, the CDR3 is TGTGCCAGCAGTGAATTCGAAGGGGGACAGGGCACAGATACGCAGTATTTT.

This clonotype was observed at least ten times. This chain uses TRBV12-3 or TRBV12-4 with TRBJ1-1, with TRBD1 as a possible D gene (6 bases). The CDR3 is 15 residues long. V was shortened by 5 bases and J by 5 bases, with 18 bases between the two germline ends. Here the CDR3 DNA reads TGTGCCAGCAGTCAACAACAGGGACGAGGAACTGAAGCTTTCTTT. This encodes CASSQQQGRGTEAFF.

The chain is built from TRBV25-1 and TRBJ2-5; D not resolved. V lost 3 bases to trimming and J lost 5 bases, with 7 bases between them. This CDR3 comprises 12 residues. Per germline, CDR1 MGHDK and CDR2 SYGVNS. Written as DNA, the CDR3 is TGTGCCAGCAGTGATTTTTTGGAGACCCAGTACTTC. This encodes CASSDFLETQYF. The complete variable domain, with remaining parts taken from reference TRBV25-1 and TRBJ2-5, reads EADIYQTPRYLVIGTGKKITLECSQTMGHDKMYWYQQDPGMELHLIHYSYGVNSTEKGDLSSESTVSRIRTEHFPLTLESARPSHTSQYLCASSDFLETQYFGPGTRLLVL.

This clonotype has only a few counts. The rearrangement joins TRBV2 to TRBJ1-5; no clear D. V was trimmed by 3 bases and J by 0 bases, leaving 6 bases between them. Germline V gives CDR1 SNHLY, CDR2 FYNNEI. The CDR3 is 14 residues long. CDR3 residues: CASSEGNSNQPQHF. The CDR3 DNA follows: TGTGCCAGCAGTGAGGGAAATAGCAATCAGCCCCAGCATTTT.

This clonotype occurred a few times. The J gene is TRBJ2-5, the V gene TRBV7-2; D not resolved. Germline CDR1 and CDR2: SGHTA and FQGNSA. V shed 3 bases and J shed 5 bases, with 10 bases lying between them. The CDR3 contains 13 residues. The CDR3 DNA is TGTGCCAGCAGCTTCGGCTCCGGGGAGACCCAGTACTTC. Its protein product is CASSFGSGETQYF. Looking up the rest from reference TRBV7-2 and TRBJ2-5 gives the full variable domain: GAGVSQSPSNKVTEKGKDVELRCDPISGHTALYWYRQSLGQGLEFLIYFQGNSAPDKSGLPSDRFSAERTGGSVSTLTIQRTQQEDSAVYLCASSFGSGETQYFGPGTRLLVL.

This clonotype was seen more than once but under ten times. The chain carries TRBV5-1 and TRBJ2-7, with D perhaps being TRBD1 or TRBD2 (5 bases each). The CDR3 length is 15 residues. Trimming took 5 bases from V and 4 from J, leaving 19 bases between them. CDR1 is SGHRS and CDR2 is YFSETQ in the germline V gene. Here the CDR3 DNA reads TGCGCCAGCAGTTGGGACCCGACTCGATATTACGAGCAGTACTTC. Translating gives CASSWDPTRYYEQYF.

This clonotype was seen a few times. The rearrangement links TRBV10-2 to TRBJ2-1, with 10 bases that match TRBD2. The germline V gene has CDR1 WSHSY and CDR2 SAAADI. V was pared by 10 bases and J by 5 bases, with 5 bases of the junction left unmatched. CDR3 size: 13 residues. CDR3 in DNA: TGCGCCACCCGGACTAGCGGCAACAATGAGCAGTTCTTC. Translating gives CATRTSGNNEQFF.

This clonotype has a handful of counts. The chain joins TRBV12-3 or TRBV12-4 to TRBJ2-1, with TRBD1 identical over 10 bases. This CDR3 spans 16 amino acids. The V and J ends lost 6 bases and 0 bases, in that order; junction bases with no gene match: 5. CDR3 residues: CASRWTGGTSYNEQFF. Here the CDR3 DNA reads TGTGCCAGCAGGTGGACAGGGGGGACCTCCTACAATGAGCAGTTCTTC.

The CDR3 reads CASSQANDWKGRTEAFF. CDR3 in DNA: TGTGCCAGCAGCCAAGCTAATGACTGGAAGGGAAGGACTGAAGCTTTCTTT. V usage is TRBV14 and J usage is TRBJ1-1, with D unresolved. There are 17 residues in the CDR3. CDR1 is SGHDN and CDR2 is FVKESK in the germline V gene. Trimming shortened V by 1 base and J by 5 bases, and 20 bases separated the two germline ends. The whole variable domain, remainder taken from reference TRBV14 and TRBJ1-1, is EAGVTQFPSHSVIEKGQTVTLRCDPISGHDNLYWYRRVMGKEIKFLLHFVKESKQDESGMPNNRFLAERTGGTYSTLKVQPAELEDSGVYFCASSQANDWKGRTEAFFGQGTRLTVV.

The chain combines TRBV27 with TRBJ2-2, with 8 bases fitting TRBD2. J lost 0 bases, V lost 3 bases, and 9 bases had no gene match. Looked up from germline, CDR1 is MNHEY and CDR2 is SMNVEV (reference sequence). This CDR3 has 18 residues. The CDR3 DNA is TGTGCCAGCAGTTTTGCGGGAGGTCGACCCGCGAACACCGGGGAGCTGTTTTTT. It encodes CASSFAGGRPANTGELFF.

J is TRBJ1-1 and V is TRBV7-3, with a possible D match to TRBD1 (6 bases). The ends were cut back, 5 bases at V and 4 bases at J, with 14 bases in the middle. The germline CDR1 and CDR2 sequences are SGHTA and FQGTGA. The CDR3 spans 14 residues. The CDR3 loop is CASSEGGLTTEAFF. CDR3 nucleotide sequence: TGTGCCAGCAGCGAGGGGGGTCTGACCACTGAAGCTTTCTTT.

This clonotype was observed a handful of times. The V gene is TRBV4-1, the J gene TRBJ2-2; no clear D gene. Between the trimmed V and J ends, which lost 5 bases and 5 bases, there was a span of 12 bases. The germline CDR1 and CDR2 sequences are MGHRA and YSYEKL. This CDR3 has 14 residues. CDR3 sequence: CASSTTIKTGELFF. CDR3 sequence (DNA): TGCGCCAGCAGCACTACCATAAAAACCGGGGAGCTGTTTTTT.

The chain carries TRBV27 and TRBJ2-1; 7 bases are a match to TRBD1. This CDR3 has 14 amino acids. Germline CDR1 reads MNHEY; CDR2 reads SMNVEV (reference sequence). V lost 6 bases, J lost 8 bases, and 10 bases stayed unmatched. This chain's CDR3 is CASSQTGKGDEQFF. CDR3 nucleotides: TGTGCCAGCAGCCAGACAGGGAAGGGGGATGAGCAGTTCTTC.

The chain combines TRBV28 with TRBJ2-7; maybe TRBD1 (6 bases). Germline V gene lookup returns CDR1 MDHEN and CDR2 SYDVKM. The V gene lost 4 bases and the J gene lost 2 bases, with 18 bases spanning the gap. CDR3 length equals 16 residues. The CDR3 loop is CASSSPGTNGTYEQYF. The CDR3 nucleotides read TGTGCCAGCAGTTCACCCGGGACAAATGGAACCTACGAGCAGTACTTC.

There are a few counts of this clonotype. The chain has TRBV7-8 and TRBJ2-1, with 11 bases matching TRBD1. The CDR3 loop spans 16 amino acids. J lost 3 bases, V lost 2 bases, and 3 bases had no gene match. Germline V gives CDR1 SGHVS, CDR2 FQNEAQ. This chain's CDR3 is CASSLIGTGGYNEQFF. CDR3 sequence (DNA): TGTGCCAGCAGCTTAATTGGGACAGGGGGCTACAATGAGCAGTTCTTC.

V and J are TRBV15 and TRBJ2-7; 9 bases align to TRBD2. CDR1 is LNHNV, CDR2 YYDKDF, per germline (reference sequence). This CDR3 spans 16 amino acids. V trimming: 0 bases; J trimming: 0 bases; junction bases outside the gene matches: 3. The CDR3 DNA reads as TGTGCCACCAGCAGAGATGGGCGGGGGGGCTCCTACGAGCAGTACTTC. Translation: CATSRDGRGGSYEQYF. The whole variable domain, remainder taken from reference TRBV15 and TRBJ2-7, is DAMVIQNPRYQVTQFGKPVTLSCSQTLNHNVMYWYQQKSSQAPKLLFHYYDKDFNNEADTPDNFQSRRPNTSFCFLDIRSPGLGDTAMYLCATSRDGRGGSYEQYFGPGTRLTVT.

CDR3 DNA sequence: TGCGCCAGCAGCTTGGCCCCAGGGGTGGGTGAGCAGTTCTTC. Its protein product is CASSLAPGVGEQFF. The J gene is TRBJ2-1, the V gene TRBV5-1; a weak D match, TRBD1 (6 bases). Trimming cost V 0 bases and J 9 bases, with 13 bases left between them. This CDR3 is built from 14 residues. Germline loops: CDR1 SGHRS, CDR2 YFSETQ.

This chain links TRBV20-1 with TRBJ2-2; TRBD1 agrees at 10 bases. The junction had 7 bases not matched to a gene; V was cut back by 3 bases and J by 3 bases. This CDR3 has 16 amino acids. Germline V gives CDR1 DFQATT, CDR2 SNEGSKA (reference sequence). The CDR3 reads CSASRDRGGDTGELFF. The CDR3 DNA reads as TGCAGTGCTAGCCGGGACAGGGGTGGGGACACCGGGGAGCTGTTTTTT.

The table lists this clonotype with a few counts. V is TRBV7-6 and J is TRBJ2-1; D gene ambiguous. Per germline, CDR1 SGHVS and CDR2 FNYEAQ. Trimming pared 5 bases from V and 7 bases from J, leaving 12 bases between. There are 13 residues in the CDR3. The CDR3 bases are TGTGCCAGCAGCAACATCCAAGGGAATGAGCAGTTCTTC. It translates to CASSNIQGNEQFF.

This clonotype was observed a handful of times. CDR3 sequence reads: CATSDRGTGSILSSYNEQFF. As DNA, the CDR3 is TGTGCCACCAGTGATCGTGGGACAGGGAGTATTTTGAGCTCCTACAATGAGCAGTTCTTC. The chain is built from TRBV24-1 and TRBJ2-1, with 9 nucleotides matching TRBD1. The V and J ends lost 3 bases and 0 bases, in that order; junction bases with no gene match: 14. The CDR3 runs 20 residues. CDR1 is KGHDR and CDR2 is SFDVKD in the germline V gene.

In this sample, this clonotype turned up a few times. The chain links TRBV6-5 to TRBJ2-6, with D hard to call. CDR3 length: 16 residues. V was clipped by 0 bases and J by 4 bases, with 10 bases between them. Germline CDR1 reads MNHEY; CDR2 reads SVGAGI. CDR3 loop: CASSYSWRSGANVLTF. The CDR3 bases are TGTGCCAGCAGTTACTCATGGAGATCGGGGGCCAACGTCCTGACTTTC.

The gene calls are TRBV20-1 and TRBJ2-7, with D perhaps matching TRBD2 (6 bases). The CDR3 has 13 residues. Per the germline V gene, CDR1 is DFQATT and CDR2 is SNEGSKA (reference sequence). With 7 bases removed from V and 0 bases from J, the gap between germline ends came to 13 bases. The CDR3: CSGRAGNSYEQYF. The CDR3 DNA reads TGCAGTGGGCGAGCGGGCAACTCCTACGAGCAGTACTTC.

The rearrangement links TRBV12-3 or TRBV12-4 to TRBJ1-5, with 8 positions matching TRBD1. The CDR3 consists of 15 residues. Trimming at V came to 5 bases and at J to 1 base, leaving 4 bases not matched to a gene. The CDR3 here is CASSRQGTSNQPQHF. The CDR3 DNA sequence: TGTGCCAGCAGTAGACAGGGGACAAGCAATCAGCCCCAGCATTTT.